The clone carrying this TCR beta chain appeared once. This entry belongs to a study of blood T cell repertoires in COVID-19. Trimming at V came to 4 bases and at J to 3 bases, leaving 6 bases not matched to a gene. The CDR3 contains 15 residues. Germline V gives CDR1 MDHEN, CDR2 SYDVKM. Some clones are missing from TCRdb's copy, which holds only in-frame ones; the method was immunoSEQ multiplex PCR. The repertoire holds about 69,000 clones, with roughly 80% as singletons. Sequencing was done on a sample of peripheral blood. This sequence joins TRBV28 and TRBJ2-7; 10 bases agree with TRBD1. This TCR was sampled from a man aged 55 to 70 with acute or convalescent COVID-19. CDR3 sequence: CASSWGQGFGYEQYF. The DNA for the CDR3 is TGTGCCAGCAGTTGGGGACAGGGGTTCGGCTACGAGCAGTACTTC.